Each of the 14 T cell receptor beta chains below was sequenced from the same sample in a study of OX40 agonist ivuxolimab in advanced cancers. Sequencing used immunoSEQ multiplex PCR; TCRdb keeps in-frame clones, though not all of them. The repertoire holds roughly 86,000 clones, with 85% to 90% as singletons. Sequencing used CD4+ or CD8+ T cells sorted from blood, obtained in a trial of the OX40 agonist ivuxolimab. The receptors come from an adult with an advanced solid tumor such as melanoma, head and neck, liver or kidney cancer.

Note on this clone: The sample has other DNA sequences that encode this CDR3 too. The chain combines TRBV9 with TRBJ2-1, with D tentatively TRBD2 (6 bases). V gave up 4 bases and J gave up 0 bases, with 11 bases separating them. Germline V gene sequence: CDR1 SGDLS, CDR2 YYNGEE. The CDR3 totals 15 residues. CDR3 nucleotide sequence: TGTGCCAGCAGCCCCCTGCGGGACTCCTACAATGAGCAGTTCTTC. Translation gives CASSPLRDSYNEQFF.

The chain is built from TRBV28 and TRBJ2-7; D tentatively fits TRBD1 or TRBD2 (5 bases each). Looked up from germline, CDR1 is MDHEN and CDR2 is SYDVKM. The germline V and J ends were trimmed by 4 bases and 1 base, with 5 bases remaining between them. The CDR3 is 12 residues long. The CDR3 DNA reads TGTGCCAGCAGTTGGGGGTCCTACGAGCAGTACTTC. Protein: CASSWGSYEQYF. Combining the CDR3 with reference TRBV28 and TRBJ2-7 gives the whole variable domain DVKVTQSSRYLVKRTGEKVFLECVQDMDHENMFWYRQDPGLGLRLIYFSYDVKMKEKGDIPEGYSVSREKKERFSLILESASTNQTSMYLCASSWGSYEQYFGPGTRLTVT.

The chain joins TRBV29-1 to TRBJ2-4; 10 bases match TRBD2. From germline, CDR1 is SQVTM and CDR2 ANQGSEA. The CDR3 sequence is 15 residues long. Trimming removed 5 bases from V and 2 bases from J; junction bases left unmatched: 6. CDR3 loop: CSVQLAGESKNIQYF. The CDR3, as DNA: TGCAGCGTTCAGCTAGCGGGAGAATCCAAAAACATTCAGTACTTC.

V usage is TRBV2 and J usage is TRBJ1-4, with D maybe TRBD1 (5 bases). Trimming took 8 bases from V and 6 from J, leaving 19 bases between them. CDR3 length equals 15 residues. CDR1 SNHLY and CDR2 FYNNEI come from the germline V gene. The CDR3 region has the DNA TGTGCCAGCCTTGACAGAGAAGGTTTCTATGAAAAACTGTTTTTT. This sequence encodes CASLDREGFYEKLFF.

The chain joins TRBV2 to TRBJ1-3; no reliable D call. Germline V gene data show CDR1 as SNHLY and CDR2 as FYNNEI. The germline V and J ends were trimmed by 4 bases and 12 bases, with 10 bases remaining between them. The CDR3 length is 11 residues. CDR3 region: CASSGGLFIYF. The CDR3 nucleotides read TGTGCCAGCAGTGGCGGGCTCTTCATATATTTT.

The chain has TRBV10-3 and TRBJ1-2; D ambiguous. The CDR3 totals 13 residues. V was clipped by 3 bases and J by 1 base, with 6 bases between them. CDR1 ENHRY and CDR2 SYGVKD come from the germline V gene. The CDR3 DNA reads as TGTGCCATCAGTGACGGCCATAACTATGGCTACACCTTC. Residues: CAISDGHNYGYTF.

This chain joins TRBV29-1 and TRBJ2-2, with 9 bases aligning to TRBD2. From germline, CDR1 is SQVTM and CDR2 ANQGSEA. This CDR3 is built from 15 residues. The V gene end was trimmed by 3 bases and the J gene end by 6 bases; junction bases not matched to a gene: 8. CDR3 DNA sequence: TGCAGCGTTGAGCTTAGCGGGAGAGGGGCCGGGGAGCTGTTTTTT. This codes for CSVELSGRGAGELFF.

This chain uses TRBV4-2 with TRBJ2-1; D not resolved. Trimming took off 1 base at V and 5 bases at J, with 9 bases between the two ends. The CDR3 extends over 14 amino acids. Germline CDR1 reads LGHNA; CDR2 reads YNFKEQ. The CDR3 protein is CASSQGSTHNEQFF. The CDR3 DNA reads TGTGCCAGCAGCCAAGGGTCAACTCACAATGAGCAGTTCTTC.

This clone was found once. The CDR3 is CASTLGANTEAFF. DNA of the CDR3: TGTGCCAGTACCCTTGGGGCGAACACTGAAGCTTTCTTT. This chain connects TRBV14 to TRBJ1-1; TRBD1 is a possible D gene (5 bases). V was cut by 9 bases and J by 1 base, with 12 bases left in between. The CDR3 spans 13 residues. The germline gives CDR1 SGHDN, CDR2 FVKESK. Variable domain in full (rest from reference TRBV14 and TRBJ1-1): EAGVTQFPSHSVIEKGQTVTLRCDPISGHDNLYWYRRVMGKEIKFLLHFVKESKQDESGMPNNRFLAERTGGTYSTLKVQPAELEDSGVYFCASTLGANTEAFFGQGTRLTVV.

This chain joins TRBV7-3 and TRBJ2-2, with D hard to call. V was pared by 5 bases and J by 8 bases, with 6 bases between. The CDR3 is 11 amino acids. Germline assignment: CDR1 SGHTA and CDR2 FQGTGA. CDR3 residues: CASSDGGELFF. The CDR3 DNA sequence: TGTGCCAGCAGCGACGGTGGGGAGCTGTTTTTT.

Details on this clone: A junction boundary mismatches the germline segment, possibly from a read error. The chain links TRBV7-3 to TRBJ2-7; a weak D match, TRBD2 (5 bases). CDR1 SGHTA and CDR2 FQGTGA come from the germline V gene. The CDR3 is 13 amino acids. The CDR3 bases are TGTGCCAGCAGTTTAAGGGCTGGAGGCGAGCAGTACTTC. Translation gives CASSLRAGGEQYF.

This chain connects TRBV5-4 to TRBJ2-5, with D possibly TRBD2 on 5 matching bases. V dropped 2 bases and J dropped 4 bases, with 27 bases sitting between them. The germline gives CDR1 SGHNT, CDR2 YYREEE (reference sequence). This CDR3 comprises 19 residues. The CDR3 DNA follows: TGTGCCAGCAGCTTCCGCGTGGTCCGGGAAATGTGGGTGGGAGAGACCCAGTACTTC. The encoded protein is CASSFRVVREMWVGETQYF.

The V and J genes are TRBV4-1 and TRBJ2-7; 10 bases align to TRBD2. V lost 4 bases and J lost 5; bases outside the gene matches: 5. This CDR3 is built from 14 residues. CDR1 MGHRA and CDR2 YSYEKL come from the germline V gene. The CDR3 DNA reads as TGCGCCAGCAGCCTCCTAGCGGGAGAAGACGAGCAGTACTTC. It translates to CASSLLAGEDEQYF.

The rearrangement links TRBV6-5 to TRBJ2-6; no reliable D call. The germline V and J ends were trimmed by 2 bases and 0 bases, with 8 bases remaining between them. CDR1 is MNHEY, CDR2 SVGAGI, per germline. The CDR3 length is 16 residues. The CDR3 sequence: CASSYLSSSGANVLTF. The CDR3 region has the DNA TGTGCCAGCAGTTACCTCTCTAGCTCTGGGGCCAACGTCCTGACTTTC.